A single sample is the source of the 9 T cell receptor beta chains below, sequenced in a study of blood T cell repertoires in COVID-19. TCRdb's copy holds only in-frame clones and misses some; the assay was immunoSEQ multiplex PCR. The data hold roughly 200,000 clones, with 85% to 90% observed a single time. Sequencing was done on a sample of peripheral blood. All receptors derive from a man between 18 and 35 years old with active or convalescent COVID-19.

The rearrangement uses TRBV9 and TRBJ2-1, with D maybe TRBD2 (7 bases). The V end was cut by 0 bases, the J end by 6 bases, with 25 bases between. CDR1 and CDR2 from the germline V gene are SGDLS and YYNGEE. The CDR3 consists of 19 residues. CDR3 sequence: CASSVEGGRSAGAVNEQFF. For the CDR3, the DNA is TGTGCCAGCAGCGTAGAAGGGGGGCGAAGCGCGGGAGCGGTCAATGAGCAGTTCTTC.

The V and J genes are TRBV27 and TRBJ2-6; D is undetermined. From germline, CDR1 is MNHEY and CDR2 SMNVEV (reference sequence). The length of the CDR3 is 17 residues. Trimming removed 7 bases at V and 0 bases at J, with 16 bases between. CDR3 loop: CASTPRWWLSGANVLTF. For the CDR3, the DNA is TGTGCCAGCACCCCGAGGTGGTGGCTCTCTGGGGCCAACGTCCTGACTTTC.

This rearrangement joins TRBV6-5 to TRBJ2-1; weak D call: TRBD1 (5 bases). Germline V gene lookup returns CDR1 MNHEY and CDR2 SVGAGI. The CDR3 is 13 amino acids. The V gene lost 0 bases and the J gene lost 10 bases, with 10 bases spanning the gap. CDR3 bases: TGTGCCAGCAGTTACTCGAAGGGGCCGGAGCAGTTCTTC. It codes for CASSYSKGPEQFF.

The chain has TRBV3-1 (or the pseudogene TRBV3-2) and TRBJ2-1; 8 nucleotides line up with TRBD1. Trimming took 1 base from V and 10 from J; bases not matched to a gene: 6. Germline V gene lookup returns CDR1 LGHDT and CDR2 YNNKEL (reference sequence). This CDR3 has 14 residues. CDR3 protein: CASSQAGQGSEQFF. DNA of the CDR3: TGTGCCAGCAGCCAAGCAGGACAGGGATCGGAGCAGTTCTTC.

This sequence joins TRBV5-4 and TRBJ2-1; 7 bases line up with TRBD2. The CDR3 loop spans 15 amino acids. CDR1 is SGHNT and CDR2 is YYREEE in the germline V gene (reference sequence). V was clipped by 0 bases and J by 3 bases; unmatched bases: 3. This CDR3 is CASSLGQRDYNEQFF. The CDR3 DNA reads TGTGCCAGCAGCTTGGGCCAGCGGGACTACAATGAGCAGTTCTTC.

V usage is TRBV7-3 and J usage is TRBJ2-2; D gene ambiguous. V was cut by 1 base and J by 6 bases, with 6 bases left in between. The CDR3 consists of 13 residues. CDR1 and CDR2 from the germline V gene are SGHTA and FQGTGA. CDR3 residues: CASSLISAGELFF. CDR3 nucleotides: TGTGCCAGCAGCTTAATTTCAGCCGGGGAGCTGTTTTTT.

The rearrangement joins TRBV18 to TRBJ1-4; 8 bases match TRBD1. The CDR3 is 12 residues long. CDR1 KGHSH and CDR2 LQKENI come from the germline V gene. Trimming took 0 bases from V and 12 from J; bases not matched to a gene: 0. CDR3 coding DNA: TGTGCCAGCTCACCACCGGACAGGGAACTGTTTTTT. Translated, it gives CASSPPDRELFF.

V usage is TRBV11-2 and J usage is TRBJ2-1; 11 nucleotides align to TRBD2. Trimming removed 5 bases from V and 4 bases from J; junction bases left unmatched: 7. The length of the CDR3 is 16 residues. Germline V gives CDR1 SGHAT, CDR2 FQNNGV. CDR3 residues: CASSPGTSGAYNEQFF. CDR3 in DNA: TGTGCCAGCAGCCCGGGGACTAGCGGCGCATACAATGAGCAGTTCTTC.

The chain combines TRBV28 with TRBJ1-2; TRBD1 agrees at 9 bases. Unmatched junction bases numbered 5, after V lost 6 bases and J lost 3 bases. CDR1 is MDHEN, CDR2 SYDVKM, per germline. This CDR3 is 14 amino acids long. The CDR3 sequence: CASSPGQGDYGYTF. The CDR3, as DNA: TGTGCCAGCAGCCCGGGACAGGGAGACTATGGCTACACCTTC.